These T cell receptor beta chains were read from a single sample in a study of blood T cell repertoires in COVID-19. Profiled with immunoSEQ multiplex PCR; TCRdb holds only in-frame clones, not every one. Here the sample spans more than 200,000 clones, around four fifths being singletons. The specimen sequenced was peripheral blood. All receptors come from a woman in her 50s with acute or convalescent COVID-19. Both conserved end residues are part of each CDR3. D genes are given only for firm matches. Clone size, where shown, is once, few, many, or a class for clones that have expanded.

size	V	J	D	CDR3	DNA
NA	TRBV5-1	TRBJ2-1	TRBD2	CASNLAGVYNEQFF	TGCGCCAGCAACCTAGCGGGAGTTTACAATGAGCAGTTCTTC
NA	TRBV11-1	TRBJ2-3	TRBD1	CASRTGGTDTQYF	TGTGCCAGCCGGACAGGGGGGACAGATACGCAGTATTTT
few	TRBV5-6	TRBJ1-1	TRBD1	CASTWDRANTEAFF	TGTGCCAGCACCTGGGACAGGGCGAACACTGAAGCTTTCTTT
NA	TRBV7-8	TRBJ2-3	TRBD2	CASSLSTSGGLGDTQYF	TGTGCCAGCAGCTTAAGTACCAGCGGGGGGTTAGGGGATACGCAGTATTTT
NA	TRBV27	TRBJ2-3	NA	CASSLGRQGTQYF	TGTGCCAGCAGTTTAGGGAGGCAAGGTACGCAGTATTTT
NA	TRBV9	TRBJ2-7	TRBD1	CASSPGQGYEQYF	TGTGCCAGCAGCCCGGGACAGGGCTACGAGCAGTACTTC
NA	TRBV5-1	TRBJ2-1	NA	CASSLGMLADNEQFF	TGCGCCAGCAGCTTGGGGATGTTAGCGGACAATGAGCAGTTCTTC
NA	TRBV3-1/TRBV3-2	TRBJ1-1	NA	CASSPGEGMNTEAFF	TGTGCCAGCAGCCCAGGGGAGGGGATGAACACTGAAGCTTTCTTT
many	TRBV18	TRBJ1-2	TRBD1	CASSPGTGDYGYTF	TGTGCCAGCTCACCTGGGACAGGGGACTATGGCTACACCTTC
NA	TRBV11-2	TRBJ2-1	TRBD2	CASSLDVRLAGFNEQFF	TGTGCCAGCAGCTTAGATGTGAGACTAGCGGGATTCAATGAGCAGTTCTTC
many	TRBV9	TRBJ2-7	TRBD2	CASSILGTSGDEQYF	TGTGCCAGCAGCATCCTAGGGACTAGCGGAGACGAGCAGTACTTC
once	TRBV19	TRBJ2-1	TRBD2	CASSPGTSGNDEQFF	TGTGCCAGTAGTCCCGGGACTAGCGGGAATGATGAGCAGTTCTTC
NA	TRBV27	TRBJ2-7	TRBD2	CASSFRAGGTSGRARYEQYF	TGTGCCAGCAGTTTTCGGGCTGGAGGGACTAGCGGGAGGGCCCGGTACGAGCAGTACTTC
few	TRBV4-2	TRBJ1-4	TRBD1	CASSRPGQGGEKLFF	TGTGCCAGCAGCCGGCCGGGACAGGGAGGTGAAAAACTGTTTTTT
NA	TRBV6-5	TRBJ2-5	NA	CASRKGGQETQYF	TGTGCCAGCAGGAAAGGAGGGCAAGAGACCCAGTACTTC
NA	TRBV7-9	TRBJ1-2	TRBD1	CASSYGQGSSGYTF	TGTGCCAGCAGCTACGGACAGGGAAGCAGTGGCTACACCTTC
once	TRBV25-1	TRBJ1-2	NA	CASSNALGGARGGYTF	TGTGCCAGCAGTAATGCGTTAGGAGGGGCTAGGGGCGGCTACACCTTC
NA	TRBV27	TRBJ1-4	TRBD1	CASSPNRGPTNEKLFF	TGTGCCAGCAGTCCCAACAGGGGGCCGACTAATGAAAAACTGTTTTTT
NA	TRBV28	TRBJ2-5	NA	CASSLHGGGETQYF	TGTGCCAGCAGTTTACACGGCGGTGGGGAGACCCAGTACTTC
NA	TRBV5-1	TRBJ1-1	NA	CASSLTTASNTEAFF	TGCGCCAGCAGCTTGACCACAGCCTCGAACACTGAAGCTTTCTTT
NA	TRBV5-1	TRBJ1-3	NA	CASSLDRPSGNTIYF	TGCGCCAGCAGCTTAGACAGGCCCTCTGGAAACACCATATATTTT
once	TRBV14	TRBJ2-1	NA	CASSQDPWGQLIEQFF	TGTGCCAGCAGCCAAGACCCGTGGGGGCAGCTGATAGAGCAGTTCTTC
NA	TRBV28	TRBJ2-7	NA	CASTTGPYEQYF	TGTGCCAGTACGACAGGCCCCTACGAGCAGTACTTC
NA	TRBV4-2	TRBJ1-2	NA	CASSQDFSPMGGYGYTF	TGTGCCAGCAGCCAAGATTTTTCCCCTATGGGAGGCTATGGCTACACCTTC
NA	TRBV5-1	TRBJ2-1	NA	CASSIQGLGQFF	TGCGCCAGCAGCATACAGGGCTTAGGGCAGTTCTTC
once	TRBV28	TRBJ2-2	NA	CASRDPTENTGELFF	TGTGCCAGCAGGGATCCGACAGAGAACACCGGGGAGCTGTTTTTT
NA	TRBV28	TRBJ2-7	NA	CASSLTPQGPYEQYF	TGTGCCAGCAGTTTAACCCCGCAGGGGCCCTACGAGCAGTACTTC
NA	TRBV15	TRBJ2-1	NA	CATSRDRGTEQFF	TGTGCCACCAGCAGAGATCGCGGGACCGAGCAGTTCTTC
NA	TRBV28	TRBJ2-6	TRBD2	CASSSPGGGGSGRSGANVLTF	TGTGCCAGCAGCTCCCCAGGTGGGGGTGGTAGCGGGAGATCCGGGGCCAACGTCCTGACTTTC
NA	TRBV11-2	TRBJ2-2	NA	CASSLERYTGELFF	TGTGCCAGCAGCTTAGAGAGGTACACCGGGGAGCTGTTTTTT
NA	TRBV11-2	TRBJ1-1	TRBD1	CASSPGQGYFKAFF	TGTGCCAGCAGCCCGGGACAGGGGTACTTTAAAGCTTTCTTT